This T cell receptor beta chain was observed in a study of post-analysis software for immune sequencing data. About the study: Included among the disease courses, which were recorded for the cohort, were relapsing-remitting, secondary progressive and progressive-relapsing multiple sclerosis. Notes on the study in general: There was significantly lower normalized Chao1 diversity in multiple sclerosis patients than in controls. Higher frequency in patients than in controls was seen for five TRBV segments, with TRBV5-6, TRBV5-1 and TRBV20-1 among them.

Carried by the TCR beta cDNA libraries were unique molecular identifiers. cDNA molecules numbering about 470,000 came from approximately 1 to 10 million T cells. TCRdb reprocessed the PCR reads via MiXCR and lists one record per CDR3 protein. Of 600,000 to 750,000 distinct CDR3 sequences listed, 59% are singletons. The germline V and J ends were trimmed by 6 bases and 1 base, with 12 bases remaining between them. The CDR3 runs 14 residues. As concerns this clonotype: Its antigen is not known.

The J gene is TRBJ1-1, the V gene TRBV12-3 or TRBV12-4; D is possibly TRBD1 (6 bases). The specimen was blood. This TCR came from a girl aged 2 to 9 with multiple sclerosis. The DNA of the CDR3 is TGTGCCAGCAGCCCGGACAGCTCGAACACTGAAGCTTTCTTT. Protein: CASSPDSSNTEAFF.